This T cell receptor (beta chain) appears in the sequencing data of a study of cytotoxic CD8 clonotypes in ibrutinib-treated CLL. This clone was detected once. V was clipped by 1 base and J by 2 bases; unmatched bases: 2. Germline V gives CDR1 KGHSH, CDR2 LQKENI. The CDR3 contains 14 residues. Generated by immunoSEQ multiplex PCR, the TCRdb table keeps only in-frame clones and is missing some. The sample holds around 25,000 clones; approximately 68% are singletons and the top ten take about 30%. This receptor was obtained from a human donor with chronic lymphocytic leukemia. The sample here was PBMCs, taken after 24 months of ibrutinib treatment. This rearrangement joins TRBV18 to TRBJ2-7; 7 bases are shared with TRBD1. Written as DNA, the CDR3 is TGTGCCAGCTCACCACGGGACAGCACCTACGAGCAGTACTTC. Translating gives CASSPRDSTYEQYF.